These T cell receptor beta chains were read from a single sample in a study of T-cell memory formation after mild COVID-19. TCRdb re-called the 5' RACE reads with MiXCR, one entry per CDR3 protein. The sample holds approximately 250,000 distinct CDR3 sequences, 15% to 20% seen once. Sequenced: PBMCs or a T cell subset sorted from them (not recorded which). These receptors were obtained from a man younger than 35 who had mild COVID-19 (a few samples of this study predate the infection). Cell type and time point are not known. Both conserved end residues are trimmed from each CDR3. The D gene is left open where the match is weak.

v_gene	j_gene	d_gene	len	CDR3aa
TRBV10-3	TRBJ2-1	NA	13	AISGSGGYTDEQF
TRBV20-1	TRBJ2-1	TRBD2	12	SASGGATLNEQF
TRBV4-2	TRBJ2-6	TRBD1	15	ASSQDRDSSGANVLT
TRBV6-6	TRBJ2-5	NA	10	ASRSLAWSQY
TRBV4-3	TRBJ2-1	NA	12	ASSQEWGRNEQF
TRBV12-3/TRBV12-4	TRBJ1-1	NA	11	ASSKTGNTEAF
TRBV12-3/TRBV12-4	TRBJ1-5	TRBD1	15	ASRPPLGQGFNQPQN
TRBV7-3	TRBJ2-3	NA	11	ASSSGGQDTQY
TRBV7-2	TRBJ2-2	NA	13	ASSLAGLARGELF
TRBV12-3/TRBV12-4	TRBJ2-7	NA	13	ASSLGAGESYEQY
TRBV7-2	TRBJ2-3	NA	14	ASSWSRDSGWDTQY
TRBV18	TRBJ1-1	NA	10	ASSTVNTEAF
TRBV6-6	TRBJ2-3	TRBD2	12	ASSRLAVLGTQY
TRBV7-9	TRBJ2-7	TRBD1	12	ASSSGGSVYEQY
TRBV20-1	TRBJ2-3	TRBD2	13	SARDERGGKDTQY
TRBV5-1	TRBJ1-1	NA	12	ASSPLQGNTEAF
TRBV12-3/TRBV12-4	TRBJ1-6	NA	11	ASRLEADSPLH
TRBV7-2	TRBJ2-7	NA	12	ASKSRAGNYEQY
TRBV7-8	TRBJ2-7	TRBD2	12	ASGPSGRDYEQY
TRBV6-6	TRBJ1-1	NA	14	ASSYSSGGAHTEAF
TRBV20-1	TRBJ2-5	TRBD2	13	SAQAIEGLQETQY
TRBV5-6	TRBJ1-5	NA	13	ASSFRFSGNQPQH
TRBV24-1	TRBJ2-3	NA	9	ATSVGDTQY
TRBV7-2	TRBJ2-3	TRBD2	19	ASSVRTSGGISPGGPDTQY
TRBV10-3	TRBJ2-1	TRBD2	10	AARGDWNEQF
TRBV5-1	TRBJ2-3	NA	12	ASSFVGATDTQY
TRBV19	TRBJ1-5	NA	12	ATQHVGVGQPQH
TRBV12-3/TRBV12-4	TRBJ1-1	NA	12	ATKGEPGVREAF
TRBV29-1	TRBJ2-1	NA	8	SVGTLEQF
TRBV4-3	TRBJ2-3	NA	14	ASSQDLAISTDTQY
TRBV10-3	TRBJ2-7	TRBD2	12	AILAGDSSYEQY
TRBV27	TRBJ2-3	TRBD1	13	ASSRDRDGTDTQY
TRBV4-1	TRBJ1-5	TRBD1	13	ASSLRTGSNQPQH
TRBV11-2	TRBJ2-1	TRBD2	14	ASSPTSGGLYTEQF
TRBV19	TRBJ2-4	NA	10	ASSTQRNIQY
TRBV9	TRBJ2-5	NA	11	ASSPRSWETQY
TRBV7-7	TRBJ2-5	TRBD1	13	ASSLRQGGQETQY
TRBV6-2/TRBV6-3	TRBJ2-3	TRBD1	11	ASSRQGADTQY
TRBV18	TRBJ2-3	TRBD1	14	ASSHDRTGATDTQY
TRBV20-1	TRBJ2-5	NA	8	SASQETQY
TRBV4-1	TRBJ1-4	NA	10	ASSNINEKLF
TRBV15	TRBJ2-5	NA	13	ATSTSTRGEETQY
TRBV29-1	TRBJ1-2	TRBD1	11	SVDGQGYYGYT
TRBV7-6	TRBJ1-1	NA	14	ASSLGGRGRHTEAF
TRBV4-1	TRBJ2-6	TRBD1	18	ASSQYRDRGNKGGANVLT
TRBV12-3/TRBV12-4	TRBJ1-5	NA	15	ASGLGGGGHLGQPQH
TRBV15	TRBJ1-1	NA	11	ATSWRGYTEAF
TRBV4-3	TRBJ2-6	NA	13	ASSQDGAGANVLT